This section outlines one T cell receptor (beta chain) sequence together with its context. Assay: immunoSEQ multiplex PCR; the TCRdb copy retains only in-frame clones and omits some. The sample comprises 100,000 to 150,000 clones, around 90% of which are singletons, and 1.9% rests with the top ten. The CDR3 has 13 amino acids. The trim removed 6 bases at V and 4 bases at J, leaving 7 bases unmatched. CDR1 and CDR2 from the germline V gene are SQVTM and ANQGSEA. The data derive from a study of cytomegalovirus exposure and HLA in healthy donors. This chain connects TRBV29-1 to TRBJ2-3; 7 positions agree with TRBD1. The sample taken for sequencing was PBMCs. The receptor was derived from a woman younger than 30 in good health and CMV-seronegative. The CDR3: CSVEKTGPDTQYF. CDR3 nucleotide sequence: TGCAGCGTCGAAAAGACAGGGCCAGATACGCAGTATTTT.